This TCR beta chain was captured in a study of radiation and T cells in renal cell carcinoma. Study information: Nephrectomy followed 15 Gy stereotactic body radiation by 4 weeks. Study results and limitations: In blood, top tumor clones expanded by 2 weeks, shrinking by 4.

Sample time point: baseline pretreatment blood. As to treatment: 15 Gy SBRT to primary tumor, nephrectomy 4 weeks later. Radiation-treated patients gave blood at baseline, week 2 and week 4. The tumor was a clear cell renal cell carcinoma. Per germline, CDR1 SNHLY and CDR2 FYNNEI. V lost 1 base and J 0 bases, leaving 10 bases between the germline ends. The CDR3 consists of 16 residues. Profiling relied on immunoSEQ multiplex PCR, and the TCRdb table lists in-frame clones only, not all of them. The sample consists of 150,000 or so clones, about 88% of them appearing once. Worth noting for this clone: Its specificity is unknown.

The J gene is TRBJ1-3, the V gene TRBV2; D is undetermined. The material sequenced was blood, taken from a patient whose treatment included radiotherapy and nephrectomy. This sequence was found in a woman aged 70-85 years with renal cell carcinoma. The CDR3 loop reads CASSEGALYSGNTIYF. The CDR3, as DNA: TGTGCCAGCAGTGAAGGGGCCTTATACTCTGGAAACACCATATATTTT.